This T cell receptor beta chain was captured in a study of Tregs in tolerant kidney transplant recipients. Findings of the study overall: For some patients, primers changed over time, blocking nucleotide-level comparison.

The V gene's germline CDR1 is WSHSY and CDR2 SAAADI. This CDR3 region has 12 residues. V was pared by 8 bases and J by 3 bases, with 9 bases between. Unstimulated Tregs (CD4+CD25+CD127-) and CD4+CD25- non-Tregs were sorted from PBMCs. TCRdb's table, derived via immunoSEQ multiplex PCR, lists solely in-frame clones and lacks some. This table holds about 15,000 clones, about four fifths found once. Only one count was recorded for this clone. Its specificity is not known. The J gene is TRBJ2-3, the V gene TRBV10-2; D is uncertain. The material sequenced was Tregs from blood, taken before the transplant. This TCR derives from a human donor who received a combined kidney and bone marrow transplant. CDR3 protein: CASAPGTDTQYF. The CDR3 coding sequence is TGCGCCAGCGCCCCAGGTACAGATACGCAGTATTTT.